A single sample gave rise to the 22 T cell receptor beta chains below, sequenced in a study of OX40 agonist ivuxolimab in advanced cancers. TCRdb keeps only in-frame clones here, not all; method: immunoSEQ multiplex PCR. The table has roughly 75,000 clones, around 86% seen once. Here the sequenced sample was CD4+ or CD8+ T cells sorted from blood, taken in a trial of the OX40 agonist ivuxolimab. The origin of the receptors is an adult with an advanced solid tumor such as melanoma, head and neck, liver or kidney cancer.

V gene TRBV19 combines with J gene TRBJ2-3, with a weak D call TRBD1 (5 bases). The V gene lost 6 bases and the J gene lost 0 bases, with 10 bases spanning the gap. This CDR3 region has 14 residues. Germline CDR1 and CDR2: LNHDA and SQIVND (reference sequence). CDR3 coding DNA: TGTGCCAGTAGAGAACAGGCTAGCACAGATACGCAGTATTTT. This codes for CASREQASTDTQYF.

This chain links TRBV19 with TRBJ1-1, with TRBD1 matching over 8 bases. The V segment lost 5 bases and the J segment 5 bases; nucleotides outside the gene matches: 7. The CDR3 is made up of 14 amino acids. From germline, CDR1 is LNHDA and CDR2 SQIVND (reference sequence). CDR3 sequence: CASSRGQGGTEAFF. DNA for the CDR3: TGTGCCAGTAGTCGCGGACAGGGTGGGACTGAAGCTTTCTTT.

Concerning this clone: The junction departs from the called germline gene at one end, perhaps through a read error. Additional DNA sequences in this sample encode the identical CDR3. The chain links TRBV7-8 to TRBJ2-7, with TRBD1 matching over 8 bases. CDR1 and CDR2 (germline): SGHVS, FQNEAQ. The CDR3 consists of 14 residues. This chain's CDR3 is CASSPGVTGGEQYF. The CDR3 DNA sequence: TGCGCCAGCAGCCCTGGGGTTACAGGGGGCGAGCAGTACTTC. Using reference TRBV7-8 and TRBJ2-7 for the parts outside the CDR3, the full variable domain is GAGVSQSPRYKVAKRGQDVALRCDPISGHVSLFWYQQALGQGPEFLTYFQNEAQLDKSGLPSDRFFAERPEGSVSTLKIQRTQQEDSAVYLCASSPGVTGGEQYFGPGTRLTVT.

The rearrangement uses TRBV9 and TRBJ1-2, with 7 bases lining up with TRBD1. J was trimmed by 3 bases and V by 1 base; bases with no gene match: 9. The CDR3 sequence is 16 residues long. Germline V gives CDR1 SGDLS, CDR2 YYNGEE. The CDR3 sequence is CASSVTGVRDYYGYTF. The CDR3 DNA follows: TGTGCCAGCAGCGTAACAGGGGTCAGGGATTACTATGGCTACACCTTC.

The chain combines TRBV11-2 with TRBJ2-7; tentative D call: TRBD2 (6 bases). This CDR3 region has 16 residues. Germline assignment: CDR1 SGHAT and CDR2 FQNNGV. V was clipped by 3 bases and J by 1 base, with 16 bases between them. CDR3 sequence (DNA): TGTGCCAGCAGCTTTGCCGGGGGTACGAGTTCCTACGAGCAGTACTTC. Residues: CASSFAGGTSSYEQYF.

This chain links TRBV18 with TRBJ2-6; 9 nucleotides agree with TRBD2. Trimming at V came to 6 bases and at J to 1 base, leaving 7 bases not matched to a gene. The CDR3 contains 17 residues. Germline values: CDR1 KGHSH, CDR2 LQKENI. CDR3: CASSTGLANSGANVLTF. Written as DNA, the CDR3 is TGTGCCAGCTCCACCGGACTAGCGAATTCTGGGGCCAACGTCCTGACTTTC.

In this sample, this clone turned up a few times. The rearrangement links TRBV19 to TRBJ2-3; D is perhaps TRBD2 (6 bases). Germline CDR1 reads LNHDA; CDR2 reads SQIVND (reference sequence). Deletions cut 0 bases from V and 1 base from J, with 8 bases between. This CDR3 region has 15 residues. In DNA, the CDR3 is TGTGCCAGTAGTATAGATCCGGGGGGCACAGATACGCAGTATTTT. It codes for CASSIDPGGTDTQYF.

The V call is TRBV19, the J call TRBJ2-2, with 7 bases lining up with TRBD1. This CDR3 spans 13 amino acids. Trimming took 6 bases from V and 6 from J; bases not matched to a gene: 4. Germline loops: CDR1 LNHDA, CDR2 SQIVND (reference sequence). DNA for the CDR3: TGTGCCAGTAGACAGGGGTGGGCCGGGGAGCTGTTTTTT. As protein: CASRQGWAGELFF.

The chain uses TRBV4-1 and TRBJ2-3; tentative D call: TRBD2 (5 bases). CDR3 length equals 15 residues. Per the germline V gene, CDR1 is MGHRA and CDR2 is YSYEKL. V dropped 1 base and J dropped 1 base, with 9 bases sitting between them. The CDR3 DNA reads TGCGCCAGCAGCCAAGGCACAGCGGGCACAGATACGCAGTATTTT. This codes for CASSQGTAGTDTQYF.

The chain joins TRBV10-3 to TRBJ1-1; no definite D call. From germline, CDR1 is ENHRY and CDR2 SYGVKD. The V end was cut by 6 bases, the J end by 1 base, with 12 bases between. The length of the CDR3 is 14 residues. CDR3 coding DNA: TGTGCCATCAGCGAGACGTGGGGGAACACTGAAGCTTTCTTT. This codes for CAISETWGNTEAFF.

This clone was counted between two and nine times. The chain combines TRBV7-9 with TRBJ2-7; the match to TRBD1 covers 12 bases. Germline trimming cut 2 bases from V and 5 bases from J; bases unmatched to any gene: 7. Germline CDR1 is SEHNR and CDR2 is FQNEAQ (reference sequence). This CDR3 is 16 amino acids long. CDR3: CASSLWGQGALDEQYF. The CDR3 nucleotides read TGTGCCAGCAGCTTATGGGGACAGGGGGCGTTGGACGAGCAGTACTTC.

Only one count was recorded for this clone. V usage is TRBV10-3 and J usage is TRBJ1-1; no firm D call. V lost 0 bases, J lost 6 bases, and 14 bases lay in between. CDR3 length: 15 residues. In germline, CDR1 is ENHRY, CDR2 SYGVKD. The CDR3 sequence is CAISESQVRWAEAFF. CDR3 DNA sequence: TGTGCCATCAGTGAGTCGCAGGTTCGATGGGCTGAAGCTTTCTTT.

The chain couples TRBV5-1 to TRBJ1-2; TRBD1 matches 7 bases. Losses at the gene ends were 0 bases for V and 5 bases for J; bases not matched to a gene: 4. Germline loops: CDR1 SGHRS, CDR2 YFSETQ. The CDR3 runs to 14 residues. DNA for the CDR3: TGCGCCAGCAGCTTGGGACAGGGTTATTATGGCTACACCTTC. Translating gives CASSLGQGYYGYTF.

J is TRBJ2-7 and V is TRBV5-6, with TRBD1 matching 7 bases. CDR3 length: 13 residues. Germline trimming cut 0 bases from V and 6 bases from J; bases unmatched to any gene: 3. The germline CDR1 and CDR2 sequences are SGHDT and YYEEEE. The DNA for the CDR3 is TGTGCCAGCAGCTTGGACAGGGGTGGCGAGCAGTACTTC. This sequence encodes CASSLDRGGEQYF. Full variable domain (remainder filled in from reference TRBV5-6 and TRBJ2-7): DAGVTQSPTHLIKTRGQQVTLRCSPKSGHDTVSWYQQALGQGPQFIFQYYEEEERQRGNFPDRFSGHQFPNYSSELNVNALLLGDSALYLCASSLDRGGEQYFGPGTRLTVT.

The chain recombines TRBV27 with TRBJ2-1, with TRBD1 matching 10 bases. The length of the CDR3 is 15 residues. Unmatched junction bases numbered 5, after V lost 2 bases and J lost 7 bases. CDR1 and CDR2 from the germline V gene are MNHEY and SMNVEV (reference sequence). CDR3 sequence (DNA): TGTGCCAGCAGTTTAGACAGGGGGCCTCCGAATGAGCAGTTCTTC. It codes for CASSLDRGPPNEQFF.

This chain joins TRBV9 and TRBJ2-5; 7 bases align to TRBD1. The germline V gene encodes CDR1 SGDLS and CDR2 YYNGEE. Unmatched junction bases numbered 11, after V lost 4 bases and J lost 5 bases. The length of the CDR3 is 15 residues. The CDR3 bases are TGTGCCAGCAGCTCCCGACAGGGCCCGCGGGAGACCCAGTACTTC. This gives the protein CASSSRQGPRETQYF.

The chain couples TRBV19 to TRBJ2-1; TRBD1 might be the D (6 bases). This CDR3 region has 16 residues. Looked up from germline, CDR1 is LNHDA and CDR2 is SQIVND (reference sequence). The V end was cut by 1 base, the J end by 2 bases, with 12 bases between. In nucleotides, the CDR3 is TGTGCCAGTAGTATAGGGAAGGGACAAACCTACAATGAGCAGTTCTTC. Encoded protein: CASSIGKGQTYNEQFF.

The V call is TRBV27, the J call TRBJ2-1; the D is unclear. The CDR3 extends over 13 amino acids. Germline CDR1 is MNHEY and CDR2 is SMNVEV (reference sequence). V was shortened by 0 bases and J by 5 bases, with 5 bases between the two germline ends. The DNA for the CDR3 is TGTGCCAGCAGTTTATCGGGGAACAATGAGCAGTTCTTC. Residues: CASSLSGNNEQFF.

This chain uses TRBV7-7 with TRBJ2-3, with D perhaps matching TRBD2 (5 bases). The V end was cut by 1 base, the J end by 2 bases, with 10 bases between. The germline V gene has CDR1 SSHAT and CDR2 FNYEAQ (reference sequence). The CDR3 totals 15 residues. The CDR3 DNA is TGTGCCAGCAGCTTAGGGCTAGCTTCCACAGATACGCAGTATTTT. Translated: CASSLGLASTDTQYF.

The chain has TRBV5-4 and TRBJ2-1, with TRBD2 matching over 11 bases. Germline CDR1 SGHNT, CDR2 YYREEE (reference sequence). The CDR3 has 16 residues. After removal of 0 bases from V and 8 bases from J, the junction contained 7 bases not matched to a gene. CDR3 loop: CASSLEGSGRAHEQFF. The CDR3 region has the DNA TGTGCCAGCAGCTTGGAGGGTAGCGGGAGGGCCCATGAGCAGTTCTTC.

The V and J genes are TRBV7-6 and TRBJ2-1; TRBD2 agrees at 10 bases. Germline CDR1 is SGHVS and CDR2 is FNYEAQ. J was trimmed by 8 bases and V by 1 base; bases with no gene match: 8. The CDR3 spans 16 residues. The CDR3 protein is CASSLGAGGTIHEQFF. In DNA form, the CDR3 reads TGTGCCAGCAGCTTAGGAGCGGGAGGGACGATCCATGAGCAGTTCTTC.

V usage is TRBV5-5 and J usage is TRBJ2-4; TRBD1 matches 7 bases. The CDR3 length is 17 residues. Trimming took 0 bases from V and 0 from J; bases not matched to a gene: 6. Germline CDR1 SGHKS, CDR2 YYEKEE (reference sequence). The CDR3 bases are TGTGCCAGCAGCTTGGACAGGGGTGGGGCAGCCAAAAACATTCAGTACTTC. Residues: CASSLDRGGAAKNIQYF.